Each of the 24 T cell receptor beta chains below was sequenced from the same sample in a study of memory CD4+ T cells and cytomegalovirus serostatus. The sort gate was single viable CD3+CD4+CD8-CD45RO+ cells for memory CD4+ T cells. TCRdb's table, derived via immunoSEQ multiplex PCR, lists solely in-frame clones and lacks some. The data show tens of thousands of clones, roughly four fifths seen once. What was sequenced was memory CD4+ T cells from blood. Every receptor here comes from an adult in good health and CMV-seronegative.

V gene TRBV6-5 combines with J gene TRBJ2-3; D unresolved. The CDR3 loop spans 12 amino acids. The germline gives CDR1 MNHEY, CDR2 SVGAGI. The V and J ends lost 2 bases and 14 bases respectively, with 14 bases between them. CDR3 sequence (DNA): TGTGCCAGCAGTTACCTCGACGGCCAGCGGTATTTT. It translates to CASSYLDGQRYF.

This clone appeared a single time. This chain connects TRBV18 to TRBJ1-1; a weak D match, TRBD1 (5 bases). V dropped 3 bases and J dropped 8 bases, with 13 bases sitting between them. The germline V gene has CDR1 KGHSH and CDR2 LQKENI. The CDR3 length is 13 residues. The CDR3 sequence is CASSPQGRDEAFF. The CDR3, as DNA: TGTGCCAGCTCACCGCAGGGCAGGGACGAAGCTTTCTTT.

V gene TRBV19 combines with J gene TRBJ1-2; a possible D gene is TRBD1 (5 bases). Germline V gives CDR1 LNHDA, CDR2 SQIVND (reference sequence). Trimming pared 6 bases from V and 6 bases from J, leaving 20 bases between. This CDR3 spans 15 amino acids. This chain's CDR3 is CASSLRGLSWDGYTF. CDR3 coding DNA: TGTGCCAGTAGCCTAAGGGGACTTTCTTGGGATGGCTACACCTTC. Full variable domain (outside the CDR3, taken from reference TRBV19 and TRBJ1-2): DGGITQSPKYLFRKEGQNVTLSCEQNLNHDAMYWYRQDPGQGLRLIYYSQIVNDFQKGDIAEGYSVSREKKESFPLTVTSAQKNPTAFYLCASSLRGLSWDGYTFGSGTRLTVV.

This clone turned up a few times. The genes are TRBV9 and TRBJ2-3; D remains ambiguous. Germline lookup yields CDR1 SGDLS and CDR2 YYNGEE. Trimming took 0 bases from V and 2 from J, leaving 10 bases between them. This CDR3 contains 15 residues. The CDR3 bases are TGTGCCAGCAGCGTAGGTAACGGATACACAGATACGCAGTATTTT. Its translation: CASSVGNGYTDTQYF.

In its sample, this clone was seen a few times. This rearrangement joins TRBV27 to TRBJ2-6; 11 nucleotides line up with TRBD1. The V gene end was trimmed by 6 bases and the J gene end by 0 bases; junction bases not matched to a gene: 7. The CDR3 contains 18 residues. Germline V gene data show CDR1 as MNHEY and CDR2 as SMNVEV (reference sequence). CDR3 loop: CASSSRDRGSSGANVLTF. The CDR3 coding sequence is TGTGCCAGCAGCTCCCGGGACAGGGGGTCCTCTGGGGCCAACGTCCTGACTTTC.

The chain employs TRBV18 and TRBJ2-5, with TRBD2 identical over 10 bases. The CDR3 extends over 18 amino acids. Germline-derived CDR1 and CDR2 are KGHSH and LQKENI. The V segment lost 1 base and the J segment 5 bases; nucleotides outside the gene matches: 13. CDR3 in amino acids: CASSPRRGLAGVSETQYF. The CDR3 DNA follows: TGTGCCAGCTCACCACGGAGGGGGCTAGCGGGAGTGAGTGAGACCCAGTACTTC.

CDR3 loop: CASTLGAGRQETQYF. CDR3 nucleotide sequence: TGTGCCAGCACCCTCGGGGCGGGGAGACAAGAGACCCAGTACTTC. The rearrangement joins TRBV5-5 to TRBJ2-5, with a possible D match to TRBD2 (6 bases). V gave up 6 bases and J gave up 2 bases, with 17 bases separating them. This CDR3 is 15 amino acids long. The germline V gene has CDR1 SGHKS and CDR2 YYEKEE (reference sequence).

The gene calls are TRBV5-4 and TRBJ2-7; D is perhaps TRBD2 (6 bases). From germline, CDR1 is SGHNT and CDR2 YYREEE (reference sequence). The CDR3 is 13 residues long. Trimming shortened V by 0 bases and J by 3 bases, and 7 bases separated the two germline ends. CDR3 protein: CASSLVGGYEQYF. CDR3 bases: TGTGCCAGCAGCTTGGTCGGGGGCTACGAGCAGTACTTC.

The chain is built from TRBV2 and TRBJ2-2, with D uncertain. This CDR3 contains 10 residues. Trimming cost V 7 bases and J 8 bases, with 5 bases left between them. The V gene's germline CDR1 is SNHLY and CDR2 FYNNEI. DNA for the CDR3: TGTGCCAGCAAGGTGGGGGAGCTGTTTTTT. Protein sequence: CASKVGELFF.

The chain employs TRBV6-5 and TRBJ1-3, with D possibly matching TRBD1 (5 bases). The CDR3 is 14 amino acids. CDR1 and CDR2 from the germline V gene are MNHEY and SVGAGI. The ends were cut back, 6 bases at V and 0 bases at J, with 9 bases in the middle. CDR3 bases: TGTGCCAGCAGCCTAGACAGCTCTGGAAACACCATATATTTT. Its translation is CASSLDSSGNTIYF.

This clone has only a few counts. The chain carries TRBV4-1 and TRBJ1-3; D is ambiguous. CDR1 MGHRA and CDR2 YSYEKL come from the germline V gene. Between the trimmed V and J ends, which lost 0 bases and 0 bases, there was a span of 15 bases. The CDR3 length is 18 residues. The CDR3 DNA sequence: TGCGCCAGCAGCCAAGATATTCAGTTTCCAGGCTCTGGAAACACCATATATTTT. Amino acids: CASSQDIQFPGSGNTIYF.

The chain employs TRBV9 and TRBJ1-1; no reliable D call. Germline CDR1 SGDLS, CDR2 YYNGEE. The length of the CDR3 is 13 residues. Trimming stripped 0 bases from V and 5 bases from J, with 8 bases between. CDR3 region: CASSVDTATEAFF. As DNA, the CDR3 is TGTGCCAGCAGCGTAGATACAGCTACTGAAGCTTTCTTT.

V usage is TRBV19 and J usage is TRBJ1-2; no clear D. This CDR3 contains 16 residues. Trimming removed 5 bases from V and 8 bases from J, with 24 bases in between. Germline CDR1 reads LNHDA; CDR2 reads SQIVND (reference sequence). The CDR3 region has the DNA TGTGCCAGTAGTCGTAACCGGGCATTCGAAAGTGGGGGCTACACCTTC. Amino acid sequence: CASSRNRAFESGGYTF.

The V call is TRBV6-1, the J call TRBJ1-2; 7 bases match TRBD1. This CDR3 has 12 residues. V gave up 4 bases and J gave up 8 bases; unmatched junction bases: 4. Looked up from germline, CDR1 is MNHNS and CDR2 is SASEGT. CDR3 in DNA: TGTGCCAGCAGTGGGACAGGCGGAGGCTACACCTTC. Its protein product is CASSGTGGGYTF.

V and J are TRBV4-2 and TRBJ2-3, with 9 bases identical to TRBD2. The V gene end was trimmed by 8 bases and the J gene end by 2 bases; junction bases not matched to a gene: 5. The CDR3 runs 14 residues. Germline-derived CDR1 and CDR2 are LGHNA and YNFKEQ. CDR3 bases: TGTGCCAGCTGTAGCGGGAGTTACACAGATACGCAGTATTTT. As protein: CASCSGSYTDTQYF.

Only one count was recorded for this clone. CDR3 residues: CASSIAGWGRNTEAFF. CDR3 DNA: TGTGCCAGTAGTATAGCGGGGTGGGGAAGGAACACTGAAGCTTTCTTT. V usage is TRBV19 and J usage is TRBJ1-1; D is unclear. From germline, CDR1 is LNHDA and CDR2 SQIVND (reference sequence). V was trimmed by 1 base and J by 1 base, leaving 13 bases between them. The CDR3 consists of 16 residues.

The chain employs TRBV19 and TRBJ1-4; tentatively, D is TRBD1 (5 bases). Germline CDR1 reads LNHDA; CDR2 reads SQIVND (reference sequence). V dropped 7 bases and J dropped 11 bases, with 14 bases sitting between them. The CDR3 runs to 12 residues. This chain's CDR3 is CASTVRREKLFF. The CDR3 coding sequence is TGTGCCAGTACGGTCCGCAGGGAGAAACTGTTTTTT.

J is TRBJ1-1 and V is TRBV29-1; D ambiguous. Germline V gene lookup returns CDR1 SQVTM and CDR2 ANQGSEA. This CDR3 contains 13 residues. V lost 6 bases and J lost 2, with 13 bases in between. CDR3 DNA sequence: TGCAGCGTGGTAAGGGCGACTAACACTGAAGCTTTCTTT. It is translated as CSVVRATNTEAFF.

The V call is TRBV2, the J call TRBJ2-5; 9 bases agree with TRBD1. The trim removed 6 bases at V and 5 bases at J, leaving 10 bases unmatched. There are 15 residues in the CDR3. Germline loops: CDR1 SNHLY, CDR2 FYNNEI. Here the CDR3 DNA reads TGTGCCAGCAGACCGGGACAGGGTGTGGGGGAGACCCAGTACTTC. This gives the protein CASRPGQGVGETQYF.

This chain links TRBV5-1 with TRBJ2-3; no reliable D call. CDR3 size: 13 residues. From germline, CDR1 is SGHRS and CDR2 YFSETQ. With 1 base removed from V and 4 bases from J, the gap between germline ends came to 7 bases. The CDR3, as DNA: TGCGCCAGCAGCTTGACTGGCCCAGATACGCAGTATTTT. This codes for CASSLTGPDTQYF.

The rearrangement uses TRBV11-2 and TRBJ1-1; TRBD1 is a possible D gene (5 bases). Looked up from germline, CDR1 is SGHAT and CDR2 is FQNNGV. The CDR3 is 15 residues long. V was cut by 1 base and J by 1 base, with 10 bases left in between. The CDR3 region has the DNA TGTGCCAGCAGCTTAGTGGGGGGGAGGAACACTGAAGCTTTCTTT. This encodes CASSLVGGRNTEAFF.

This clone was observed once. The genes are TRBV19 and TRBJ1-6, with 11 bases that match TRBD1. This CDR3 is 18 amino acids long. Germline CDR1 is LNHDA and CDR2 is SQIVND (reference sequence). With V trimmed by 4 bases and J by 0 bases, 5 bases remained unmatched. The CDR3 bases are TGTGCCAGTAGTAGGACAGGGGGCTGGGGCTCCTATAATTCACCCCTCCACTTT. Translated, it gives CASSRTGGWGSYNSPLHF. Based on the CDR3 plus reference TRBV19 and TRBJ1-6, the full variable domain is DGGITQSPKYLFRKEGQNVTLSCEQNLNHDAMYWYRQDPGQGLRLIYYSQIVNDFQKGDIAEGYSVSREKKESFPLTVTSAQKNPTAFYLCASSRTGGWGSYNSPLHFGNGTRLTVT.

CDR3 sequence (DNA): TGTGCCAGCGCTTCAGCGGGAGCGAACACCGGGGAGCTGTTTTTT. Translation gives CASASAGANTGELFF. The chain couples TRBV5-5 to TRBJ2-2; 8 bases are a match to TRBD2. J lost 0 bases, V lost 7 bases, and 5 bases had no gene match. Per germline, CDR1 SGHKS and CDR2 YYEKEE (reference sequence). The CDR3 spans 15 residues.

The gene calls are TRBV6-1 and TRBJ2-3; the D gene is possibly TRBD2 (5 bases). Trimming took 4 bases from V and 0 from J, leaving 11 bases between them. The CDR3 loop spans 15 amino acids. Germline V gene lookup returns CDR1 MNHNS and CDR2 SASEGT. The CDR3 DNA reads as TGTGCCAGCAGTGTTCGGACTTCTAGCACAGATACGCAGTATTTT. Encoded protein: CASSVRTSSTDTQYF.